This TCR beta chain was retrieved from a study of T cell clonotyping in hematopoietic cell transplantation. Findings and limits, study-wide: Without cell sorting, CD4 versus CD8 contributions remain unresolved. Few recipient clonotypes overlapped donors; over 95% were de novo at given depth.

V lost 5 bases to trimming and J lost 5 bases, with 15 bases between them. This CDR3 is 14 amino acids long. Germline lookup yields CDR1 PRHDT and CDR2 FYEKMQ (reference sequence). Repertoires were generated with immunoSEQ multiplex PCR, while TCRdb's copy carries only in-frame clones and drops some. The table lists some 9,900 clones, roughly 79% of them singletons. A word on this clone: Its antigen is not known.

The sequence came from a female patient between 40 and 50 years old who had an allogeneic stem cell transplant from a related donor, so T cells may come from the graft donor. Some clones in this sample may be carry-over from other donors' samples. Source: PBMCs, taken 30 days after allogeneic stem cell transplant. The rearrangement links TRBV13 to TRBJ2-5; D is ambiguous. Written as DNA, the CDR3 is TGTGCCAGCAGCGTAAAAATCCTAGGGGAGACCCAGTACTTC. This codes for CASSVKILGETQYF.